A selection of T cell receptor beta chains follows, all from one sample in a study of blood T cell repertoires in COVID-19. Method: immunoSEQ multiplex PCR; TCRdb's copy keeps in-frame clones and lacks some. The sample shows about 110,000 clones, about three quarters of them seen only once. Sequenced sample: peripheral blood. All receptors come from a human donor in a cohort sampled during active or convalescent COVID-19. Each CDR3 is given with its conserved first and last residue. Each record gives: clone size, J gene, V gene, D gene, CDR3 protein, CDR3 DNA. D genes are given only for firm matches. Only some rows state a clone size, as once, few, many or a class for expanded clones.

clone_size: NA; j_call: TRBJ2-2; v_call: TRBV2; d_call: TRBD2; cdr3_aa: CASSPPLAGGGTGELFF; cdr3_nt: TGTGCCAGCAGTCCACCACTAGCGGGGGGCGGCACCGGGGAGCTGTTTTTT
clone_size: NA; j_call: TRBJ1-1; v_call: TRBV11-3; d_call: NA; cdr3_aa: CASSQGGGTRVYEAFF; cdr3_nt: TGTGCCAGCAGCCAGGGTGGGGGGACCCGCGTCTATGAAGCTTTCTTT
clone_size: NA; j_call: TRBJ2-1; v_call: TRBV4-1; d_call: TRBD2; cdr3_aa: CASSPDGGVGMDNEQFF; cdr3_nt: TGCGCCAGCAGCCCGGACGGGGGGGTTGGGATGGACAATGAGCAGTTCTTC
clone_size: NA; j_call: TRBJ2-5; v_call: TRBV6-2/TRBV6-3; d_call: TRBD2; cdr3_aa: CASSYSPGLVTGLMETQYF; cdr3_nt: TGTGCCAGCAGTTACTCCCCAGGACTAGTGACTGGTCTGATGGAGACCCAGTACTTC
clone_size: NA; j_call: TRBJ1-6; v_call: TRBV19; d_call: NA; cdr3_aa: CASSRGRRNSPLHF; cdr3_nt: TGTGCCAGTAGTCGGGGAAGAAGGAATTCACCCCTCCACTTT
clone_size: NA; j_call: TRBJ1-1; v_call: TRBV5-1; d_call: NA; cdr3_aa: CASRPGSMNTEAFF; cdr3_nt: TGCGCCAGCCGCCCGGGGAGCATGAACACTGAAGCTTTCTTT
clone_size: NA; j_call: TRBJ2-3; v_call: TRBV28; d_call: TRBD1; cdr3_aa: CASNSWDRGRSTDTQYF; cdr3_nt: TGTGCCAGCAATTCTTGGGACAGGGGTCGAAGCACAGATACGCAGTATTTT
clone_size: NA; j_call: TRBJ1-1; v_call: TRBV2; d_call: NA; cdr3_aa: CASKRMNTEAFF; cdr3_nt: TGTGCCAGCAAGAGGATGAACACTGAAGCTTTCTTT
clone_size: NA; j_call: TRBJ1-5; v_call: TRBV2; d_call: NA; cdr3_aa: CASSEQQGGFGNQPQHF; cdr3_nt: TGTGCCAGCAGTGAACAGCAGGGCGGTTTCGGCAATCAGCCCCAGCATTTT
clone_size: NA; j_call: TRBJ2-1; v_call: TRBV7-2; d_call: TRBD2; cdr3_aa: CASRRGGFSGEQFF; cdr3_nt: TGTGCCAGCCGCCGGGGGGGGTTTTCGGGTGAGCAGTTCTTC
clone_size: NA; j_call: TRBJ1-6; v_call: TRBV19; d_call: NA; cdr3_aa: CASSIFGTSAGTSPLHF; cdr3_nt: TGTGCCAGTAGTATTTTTGGGACGTCGGCGGGGACTTCACCCCTCCACTTT
clone_size: NA; j_call: TRBJ2-1; v_call: TRBV6-4; d_call: TRBD2; cdr3_aa: CASSADAGAMYEQFF; cdr3_nt: TGTGCCAGCAGTGCCGATGCGGGAGCGATGTATGAGCAGTTCTTC
clone_size: NA; j_call: TRBJ2-4; v_call: TRBV5-8; d_call: TRBD2; cdr3_aa: CASSLVRAGGPGNIQYF; cdr3_nt: TGTGCCAGCAGCTTGGTCCGGGCGGGAGGGCCAGGAAACATTCAGTACTTC
clone_size: NA; j_call: TRBJ2-7; v_call: TRBV10-3; d_call: NA; cdr3_aa: CAISDLGHHSYEQYF; cdr3_nt: TGTGCCATCAGTGATCTGGGACACCACTCCTACGAGCAGTACTTC
clone_size: NA; j_call: TRBJ2-3; v_call: TRBV4-3; d_call: NA; cdr3_aa: CASSQARGGPGTQYF; cdr3_nt: TGCGCCAGCAGCCAAGCGCGCGGGGGCCCGGGTACGCAGTATTTT
clone_size: NA; j_call: TRBJ2-7; v_call: TRBV11-2; d_call: TRBD2; cdr3_aa: CASSTSVGLGEQYF; cdr3_nt: TGTGCCAGCAGCACTAGCGTGGGTCTGGGTGAGCAGTACTTC
clone_size: NA; j_call: TRBJ2-7; v_call: TRBV6-5; d_call: TRBD1; cdr3_aa: CASSPHRGAYEQYF; cdr3_nt: TGTGCCAGCAGTCCTCACAGGGGGGCGTACGAGCAGTACTTC
clone_size: NA; j_call: TRBJ2-5; v_call: TRBV21-1; d_call: NA; cdr3_aa: CASSRSGTSVSWETQYF; cdr3_nt: TGTGCCAGCAGCAGATCCGGGACTAGCGTCAGCTGGGAGACCCAGTACTTC
clone_size: few; j_call: TRBJ2-2; v_call: TRBV18; d_call: NA; cdr3_aa: CASSHYTGELFF; cdr3_nt: TGTGCCAGCTCACACTACACCGGGGAGCTGTTTTTT
clone_size: NA; j_call: TRBJ2-5; v_call: TRBV5-1; d_call: NA; cdr3_aa: CASSLVGLLGSETQYF; cdr3_nt: TGCGCCAGCAGCCTGGTGGGACTCCTGGGGTCAGAGACCCAGTACTTC
clone_size: NA; j_call: TRBJ2-1; v_call: TRBV4-1; d_call: NA; cdr3_aa: CASSPETYNEQFF; cdr3_nt: TGCGCCAGCAGCCCGGAGACCTACAATGAGCAGTTCTTC
clone_size: NA; j_call: TRBJ2-7; v_call: TRBV5-6; d_call: TRBD1; cdr3_aa: CASRPGRQGQGDPYEQYF; cdr3_nt: TGTGCCAGCAGACCCGGTAGGCAGGGACAGGGAGACCCCTACGAGCAGTACTTC
clone_size: NA; j_call: TRBJ2-1; v_call: TRBV6-6; d_call: NA; cdr3_aa: CASTLEGQKLHEQFF; cdr3_nt: TGTGCCAGCACCCTGGAGGGACAGAAATTACATGAGCAGTTCTTC
clone_size: NA; j_call: TRBJ2-5; v_call: TRBV19; d_call: NA; cdr3_aa: CASTSRGSGGETQYF; cdr3_nt: TGTGCCAGTACCTCCCGGGGGAGTGGTGGAGAGACCCAGTACTTC
clone_size: NA; j_call: TRBJ2-3; v_call: TRBV10-3; d_call: NA; cdr3_aa: CAIRLQTGPDTQYF; cdr3_nt: TGTGCCATCAGATTACAGACAGGCCCAGATACGCAGTATTTT
clone_size: NA; j_call: TRBJ2-2; v_call: TRBV7-2; d_call: NA; cdr3_aa: CASSLVRNTGELFF; cdr3_nt: TGTGCCAGCAGCTTAGTCAGAAACACCGGGGAGCTGTTTTTT
clone_size: NA; j_call: TRBJ2-7; v_call: TRBV18; d_call: TRBD1; cdr3_aa: CASSLTGDYEQYF; cdr3_nt: TGTGCCAGCTCCCTTACAGGGGATTACGAGCAGTACTTC
clone_size: NA; j_call: TRBJ1-4; v_call: TRBV29-1; d_call: NA; cdr3_aa: CSVVGRGSTNEKLFF; cdr3_nt: TGCAGCGTTGTAGGGCGGGGTTCAACTAATGAAAAACTGTTTTTT
clone_size: NA; j_call: TRBJ2-1; v_call: TRBV14; d_call: NA; cdr3_aa: CASSQVGTGEIF; cdr3_nt: TGTGCCAGCAGCCAAGTTGGGACGGGAGAGATCTTC
clone_size: NA; j_call: TRBJ2-3; v_call: TRBV3-1/TRBV3-2; d_call: NA; cdr3_aa: CASSQVRGNTDTQYF; cdr3_nt: TGTGCCAGCAGCCAAGTCCGGGGTAACACAGATACGCAGTATTTT
clone_size: once; j_call: TRBJ2-5; v_call: TRBV19; d_call: NA; cdr3_aa: CASSTSSALETQYF; cdr3_nt: TGTGCCAGTAGTACATCTAGCGCTCTTGAGACCCAGTACTTC
clone_size: NA; j_call: TRBJ2-7; v_call: TRBV28; d_call: TRBD2; cdr3_aa: CASSGASGSYEQYF; cdr3_nt: TGTGCCAGCAGTGGCGCTAGCGGGAGTTACGAGCAGTACTTC
clone_size: NA; j_call: TRBJ1-3; v_call: TRBV19; d_call: NA; cdr3_aa: CASTTLRTRSGNTIYF; cdr3_nt: TGTGCCAGTACCACCTTGCGAACCCGCTCTGGAAACACCATATATTTT
clone_size: NA; j_call: TRBJ2-1; v_call: TRBV9; d_call: NA; cdr3_aa: CASSVDGGAVTFF; cdr3_nt: TGTGCCAGCAGCGTAGATGGGGGGGCGGTGACGTTCTTC
clone_size: NA; j_call: TRBJ2-3; v_call: TRBV11-2; d_call: TRBD2; cdr3_aa: CASSPWEGRGLDTQYF; cdr3_nt: TGTGCCAGCAGCCCGTGGGAGGGAAGGGGCCTAGATACGCAGTATTTT
clone_size: NA; j_call: TRBJ1-1; v_call: TRBV5-1; d_call: NA; cdr3_aa: CASSQGDRRHTEAFF; cdr3_nt: TGCGCCAGCAGCCAAGGTGACAGGCGGCACACTGAAGCTTTCTTT
clone_size: NA; j_call: TRBJ1-1; v_call: TRBV6-6; d_call: TRBD1; cdr3_aa: CASSYIGQAASEAFF; cdr3_nt: TGTGCCAGCAGTTATATCGGACAGGCTGCTTCGGAAGCTTTCTTT
clone_size: NA; j_call: TRBJ2-1; v_call: TRBV6-1; d_call: NA; cdr3_aa: CASSERGRSYNEQFF; cdr3_nt: TGTGCCAGCAGTGAAAGGGGTAGGTCCTACAATGAGCAGTTCTTC
clone_size: NA; j_call: TRBJ2-5; v_call: TRBV5-8; d_call: TRBD2; cdr3_aa: CASRSLAGDQETQYF; cdr3_nt: TGTGCCAGCAGATCCCTAGCGGGAGATCAAGAGACCCAGTACTTC
clone_size: NA; j_call: TRBJ2-2; v_call: TRBV5-4; d_call: NA; cdr3_aa: CASRAGSTGELFF; cdr3_nt: TGTGCCAGCAGGGCGGGCTCCACCGGGGAGCTGTTTTTT
clone_size: few; j_call: TRBJ2-1; v_call: TRBV12-5; d_call: NA; cdr3_aa: CASGTNNEQFF; cdr3_nt: TGTGCTAGTGGTACAAATAATGAGCAGTTCTTC
clone_size: NA; j_call: TRBJ1-2; v_call: TRBV12-3/TRBV12-4; d_call: NA; cdr3_aa: CASRLRGNYGYTF; cdr3_nt: TGTGCCAGCAGATTAAGGGGGAACTATGGCTACACCTTC
clone_size: NA; j_call: TRBJ2-3; v_call: TRBV19; d_call: TRBD2; cdr3_aa: CASSRASGRANVADTQYF; cdr3_nt: TGTGCCAGTAGTCGCGCTAGCGGGAGGGCCAATGTGGCAGATACGCAGTATTTT
clone_size: NA; j_call: TRBJ2-1; v_call: TRBV13; d_call: NA; cdr3_aa: CASSLGPRPHPRNEQFF; cdr3_nt: TGTGCCAGCAGCTTAGGTCCTAGGCCCCACCCCCGCAATGAGCAGTTCTTC
clone_size: NA; j_call: TRBJ1-4; v_call: TRBV6-5; d_call: TRBD1; cdr3_aa: CASSADRVRKLFF; cdr3_nt: TGTGCCAGCAGCGCCGACAGGGTGCGAAAACTGTTTTTT
clone_size: NA; j_call: TRBJ2-4; v_call: TRBV7-2; d_call: NA; cdr3_aa: CASSLDRHNIQYF; cdr3_nt: TGTGCCAGCAGCTTAGACAGGCACAACATTCAGTACTTC
clone_size: NA; j_call: TRBJ2-5; v_call: TRBV5-1; d_call: TRBD2; cdr3_aa: CASSAGTSGGAKTQYF; cdr3_nt: TGCGCCAGCAGCGCCGGGACTAGCGGGGGGGCTAAGACCCAGTACTTC
clone_size: NA; j_call: TRBJ2-1; v_call: TRBV29-1; d_call: NA; cdr3_aa: CSVAEVYNEQFF; cdr3_nt: TGCAGCGTTGCCGAGGTCTACAATGAGCAGTTCTTC
clone_size: NA; j_call: TRBJ1-4; v_call: TRBV14; d_call: TRBD1; cdr3_aa: CASSHSPGTGGREKLFF; cdr3_nt: TGTGCCAGCAGCCACTCCCCTGGGACAGGGGGCCGTGAAAAACTGTTTTTT
clone_size: few; j_call: TRBJ2-5; v_call: TRBV19; d_call: NA; cdr3_aa: CASSNRNAVQETQYF; cdr3_nt: TGTGCCAGTAGTAATCGCAACGCAGTACAAGAGACCCAGTACTTC
clone_size: once; j_call: TRBJ2-1; v_call: TRBV19; d_call: NA; cdr3_aa: CASSMRRDNEQFF; cdr3_nt: TGTGCCAGTAGTATGAGGCGAGACAATGAGCAGTTCTTC
clone_size: NA; j_call: TRBJ1-2; v_call: TRBV5-4; d_call: TRBD1; cdr3_aa: CASSRQGSGGYTF; cdr3_nt: TGTGCCAGCAGCAGACAGGGATCGGGGGGCTACACCTTC
clone_size: NA; j_call: TRBJ2-7; v_call: TRBV6-5; d_call: NA; cdr3_aa: CASSYSTLSSYEQYF; cdr3_nt: TGTGCCAGCAGTTACTCGACACTGAGCTCCTACGAGCAGTACTTC
clone_size: few; j_call: TRBJ1-2; v_call: TRBV6-6; d_call: NA; cdr3_aa: CASSPEGLLGYGYTF; cdr3_nt: TGTGCCAGCAGCCCCGAGGGACTCCTCGGGTATGGCTACACCTTC
clone_size: NA; j_call: TRBJ1-4; v_call: TRBV2; d_call: TRBD1; cdr3_aa: CASRGTATNEKLFF; cdr3_nt: TGTGCCAGCAGGGGGACAGCAACTAATGAAAAACTGTTTTTT
clone_size: NA; j_call: TRBJ2-3; v_call: TRBV5-1; d_call: NA; cdr3_aa: CASSVGDTDTQYF; cdr3_nt: TGCGCCAGCAGCGTAGGGGACACAGATACGCAGTATTTT
clone_size: NA; j_call: TRBJ2-7; v_call: TRBV5-1; d_call: NA; cdr3_aa: CAIQTGNEQYF; cdr3_nt: TGCGCCATCCAAACAGGTAACGAGCAGTACTTC
clone_size: NA; j_call: TRBJ2-7; v_call: TRBV6-2/TRBV6-3; d_call: TRBD1; cdr3_aa: CASSSHGTGYHEQYF; cdr3_nt: TGTGCCAGCAGTTCCCACGGGACAGGGTACCACGAGCAGTACTTC
clone_size: NA; j_call: TRBJ1-4; v_call: TRBV7-8; d_call: NA; cdr3_aa: CASSPSRVNEKLFF; cdr3_nt: TGTGCCAGCAGCCCCTCGAGGGTTAATGAAAAACTGTTTTTT